This record looks at one T cell receptor (beta chain) sequence and its context. Which antigen it targets is not known. Base qualities were left out, and no much larger clone turns up one base away. This sample was included in a study of T cell repertoires in ileal Crohn's disease (dated by TCRdb to the late 2010s). With respect to the entire study: Median disease duration was about eight years, and roughly 35% of patients were identified as active smokers at the time of surgery. Surgery was performed for a complication in all patients, with stricturing disease in 61% and penetrating disease in approximately 39%. Roughly half of the patients were given postoperative therapy, with around eleven receiving thiopurines and some 19 receiving anti-TNF agents. Neoterminal ileum biopsies obtained at postoperative colonoscopy were designated as M6 samples. TCR repertoire analysis was done in 45 to 65 Crohn's disease patients from a prospective multicentre cohort. The study was conducted in parallel with a multicentre cohort that was designed to identify predictors of early endoscopic recurrence following ileocolonic resection. A Rutgeerts score above i0 was used to define endoscopic postoperative recurrence. The study sequenced roughly 170 mucosal samples from some 55 patients, taken at several locations on the surgical specimen and at postoperative endoscopy. General conclusions and limits of the study: Mucosal CD4 and CD8 T cells were sorted and sequenced only in a subgroup of patients, whose size was not stated. A significantly higher proportion of clonal expansions was observed in active smokers at surgery than in non-smokers (25.9% vs 17.9%, p=0.02). Compared with CD4 T cells, sorted CD8 T cells contained more high-frequency clones, which suggests that the mucosal expansions were mostly CD8. Endoscopic recurrence was found to be associated with higher high-frequency clone percentages at surgery, and recurrence was observed in all patients with clonality above 26.8% (18/57). Within the first year after surgery, the timing of postoperative endoscopy varied, and the median delay was about seven months.

Around 460 nanograms of biopsy DNA per sample were submitted for commercial TCRB immunosequencing. CDR3 regions were amplified from genomic DNA by Adaptive Biotechnology using a two-step, amplification bias-controlled multiplex PCR. Primers for every V and J gene segment were used in the first PCR, and barcodes and Illumina adapters were added in the second PCR. An Illumina instrument was used to sequence the CDR3 libraries. As for the authors' bioinformatics: The analysis drew on both the pipelines supplied by the vendor and custom analysis of the raw data in R/Bioconductor running R version 3.3.0. Clonality, ranging from 0 to 1, was calculated as the inverse of the normalised Shannon entropy of all productive clones. High-frequency clones were defined as the repertoire share of the top 100 clones, retaining only clones passing a 95% confidence test. The Simpson index measured repertoire diversity, and the Morisita-Horn index measured overlap between samples. Drawn from immuneACCESS, this table holds only the in-frame rearrangements with V and J called that TCRdb kept. Clones are partly lost; checked studies trace under half to an unresolved V gene and leave the rest unexplained. The V and J calls and clone size come from that table; D and trimming were worked out from the DNA. This sample comprises about 11,000 clones, approximately 77% of them detected only once. Around 7.2% of the sample lies in the top ten.

Per the publication, the time point label means: neoterminal ileum biopsy at postoperative endoscopy, about 6 months after surgery. Eligible patients were adults with ileal or ileocolonic Crohn's disease who had an indication for ileocolonic resection. Before DNA extraction, whole ileal mucosal biopsies were kept frozen at -80 degrees C. Genomic DNA was extracted from frozen whole biopsies with a TRizol-based method and quantified on a NanoDrop 2000 spectrophotometer. The receptor was isolated from an adult with Crohn's disease. The sample comprised ileal tissue.

The bases read TGTGCCAGCAGCGCGGCGTATATGGAGACCCAGTACTTC. It encodes CASSAAYMETQYF. The V and J segments used are TRBV7-6 and TRBJ2-5, with the D segment identity uncertain. Including cysteine and phenylalanine, the CDR3 has 13 amino acids. Left in the record is the CDR3 DNA by itself, 39 bases read in frame from the first base. V is pared back by 5 bases and J by 5 bases, with 12 bases lying between the germline termini. CDR1 and CDR2 are drawn from the germline V gene: SGHVS, FNYEAQ.